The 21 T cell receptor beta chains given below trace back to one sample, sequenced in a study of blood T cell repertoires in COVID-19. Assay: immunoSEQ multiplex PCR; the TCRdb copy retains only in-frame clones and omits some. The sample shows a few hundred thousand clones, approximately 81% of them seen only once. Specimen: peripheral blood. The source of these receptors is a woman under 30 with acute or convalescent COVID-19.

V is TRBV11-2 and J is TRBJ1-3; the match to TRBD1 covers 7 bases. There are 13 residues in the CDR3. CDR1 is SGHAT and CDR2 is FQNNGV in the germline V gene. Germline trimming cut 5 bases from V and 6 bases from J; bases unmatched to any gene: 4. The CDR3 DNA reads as TGTGCCAGCAGCCCTGGACAGGCAAACACCATATATTTT. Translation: CASSPGQANTIYF. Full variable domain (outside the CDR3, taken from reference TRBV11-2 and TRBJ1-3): EAGVAQSPRYKIIEKRQSVAFWCNPISGHATLYWYQQILGQGPKLLIQFQNNGVVDDSQLPKDRFSAERLKGVDSTLKIQPAKLEDSAVYLCASSPGQANTIYFGEGSWLTVV.

DNA for the CDR3: TGTGCCAGCAGCCAAGCTCTAGGTAGCTGGTCTGGCTACACCTTC. Its translation: CASSQALGSWSGYTF. This chain joins TRBV3-1 (or the pseudogene TRBV3-2) and TRBJ1-2; no clear D. There are 15 residues in the CDR3. V lost 1 base, J lost 7 bases, and 16 bases lay in between. The V gene's germline CDR1 is LGHDT and CDR2 YNNKEL (reference sequence).

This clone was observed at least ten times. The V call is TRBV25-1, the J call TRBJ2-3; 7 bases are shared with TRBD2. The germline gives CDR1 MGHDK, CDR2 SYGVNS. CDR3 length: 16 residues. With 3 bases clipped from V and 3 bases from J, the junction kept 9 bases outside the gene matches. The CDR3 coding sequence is TGTGCCAGCAGTGATTGGCGGGAGTGGGGGACAGATACGCAGTATTTT. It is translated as CASSDWREWGTDTQYF. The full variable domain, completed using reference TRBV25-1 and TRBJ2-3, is EADIYQTPRYLVIGTGKKITLECSQTMGHDKMYWYQQDPGMELHLIHYSYGVNSTEKGDLSSESTVSRIRTEHFPLTLESARPSHTSQYLCASSDWREWGTDTQYFGPGTRLTVL.

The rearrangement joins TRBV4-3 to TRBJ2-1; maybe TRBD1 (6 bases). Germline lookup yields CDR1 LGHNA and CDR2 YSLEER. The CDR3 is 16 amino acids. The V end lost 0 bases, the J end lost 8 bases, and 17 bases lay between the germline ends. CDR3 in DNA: TGCGCCAGCAGCCAAGATCAAGGGGGAGTCTCTCATGAGCAGTTCTTC. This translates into CASSQDQGGVSHEQFF.

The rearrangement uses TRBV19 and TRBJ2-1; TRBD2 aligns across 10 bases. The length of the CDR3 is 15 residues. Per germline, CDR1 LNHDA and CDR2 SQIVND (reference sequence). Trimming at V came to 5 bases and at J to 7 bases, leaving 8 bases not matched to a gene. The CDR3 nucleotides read TGTGCCAGTAGTGGGCTAGCGGGAGTGAGGAATGAGCAGTTCTTC. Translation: CASSGLAGVRNEQFF.

CDR3 in DNA: TGTGCCAGCAGTGAACCCGGGACAGGGGGCGAAAAACTGTTTTTT. Its protein product is CASSEPGTGGEKLFF. This chain connects TRBV28 to TRBJ1-4; 12 bases line up with TRBD1. The CDR3 consists of 15 residues. V lost 5 bases to trimming and J lost 8 bases; unmatched junction nucleotides: 6. Germline V lookup: CDR1 MDHEN, CDR2 SYDVKM.

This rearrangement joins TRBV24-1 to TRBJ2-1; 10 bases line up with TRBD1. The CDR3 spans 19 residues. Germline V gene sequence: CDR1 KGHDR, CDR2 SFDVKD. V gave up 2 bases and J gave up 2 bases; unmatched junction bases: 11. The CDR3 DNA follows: TGTGCCACCAGTGATTCCGACAGGGGGCTGTGGGAGGCCTACAATGAGCAGTTCTTC. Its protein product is CATSDSDRGLWEAYNEQFF.

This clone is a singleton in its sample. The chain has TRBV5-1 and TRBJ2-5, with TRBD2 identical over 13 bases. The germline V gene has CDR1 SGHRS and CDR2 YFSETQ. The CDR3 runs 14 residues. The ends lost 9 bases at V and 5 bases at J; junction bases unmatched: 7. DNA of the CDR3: TGCGCCACCACTAGCGGGAGGGCCCGCGAGACCCAGTACTTC. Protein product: CATTSGRARETQYF. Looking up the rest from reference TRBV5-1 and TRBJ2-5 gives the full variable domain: KAGVTQTPRYLIKTRGQQVTLSCSPISGHRSVSWYQQTPGQGLQFLFEYFSETQRNKGNFPGRFSGRQFSNSRSEMNVSTLELGDSALYLCATTSGRARETQYFGPGTRLLVL.

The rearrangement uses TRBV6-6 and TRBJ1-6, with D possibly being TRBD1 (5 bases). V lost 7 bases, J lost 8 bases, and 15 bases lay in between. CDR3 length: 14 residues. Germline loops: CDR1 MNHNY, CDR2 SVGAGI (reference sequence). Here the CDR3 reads CASNRPGLDSPLHF. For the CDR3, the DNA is TGTGCCAGCAACAGACCGGGACTAGATTCACCCCTCCACTTT.

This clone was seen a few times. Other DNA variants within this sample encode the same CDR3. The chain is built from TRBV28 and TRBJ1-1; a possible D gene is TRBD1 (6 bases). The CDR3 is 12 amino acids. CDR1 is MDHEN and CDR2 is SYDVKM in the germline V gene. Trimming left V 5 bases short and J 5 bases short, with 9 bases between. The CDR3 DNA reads TGTGCCAGCAGTACACAGGGAACTGAAGCTTTCTTT. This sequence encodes CASSTQGTEAFF. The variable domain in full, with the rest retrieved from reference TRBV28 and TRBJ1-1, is DVKVTQSSRYLVKRTGEKVFLECVQDMDHENMFWYRQDPGLGLRLIYFSYDVKMKEKGDIPEGYSVSREKKERFSLILESASTNQTSMYLCASSTQGTEAFFGQGTRLTVV.

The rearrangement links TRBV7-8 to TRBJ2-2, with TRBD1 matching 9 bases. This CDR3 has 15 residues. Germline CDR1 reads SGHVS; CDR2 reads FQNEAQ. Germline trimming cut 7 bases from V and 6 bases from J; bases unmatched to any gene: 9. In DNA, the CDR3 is TGTGCCAGCACCCAAGGGACAGGGATCCCCGGGGAGCTGTTTTTT. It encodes CASTQGTGIPGELFF.

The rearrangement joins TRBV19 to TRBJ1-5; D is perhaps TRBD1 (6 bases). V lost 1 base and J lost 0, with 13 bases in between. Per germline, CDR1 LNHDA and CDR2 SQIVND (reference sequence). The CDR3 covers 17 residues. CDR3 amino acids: CASSIGGQGISNQPQHF. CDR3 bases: TGTGCCAGTAGTATAGGGGGGCAGGGGATTAGCAATCAGCCCCAGCATTTT. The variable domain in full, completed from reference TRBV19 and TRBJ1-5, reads DGGITQSPKYLFRKEGQNVTLSCEQNLNHDAMYWYRQDPGQGLRLIYYSQIVNDFQKGDIAEGYSVSREKKESFPLTVTSAQKNPTAFYLCASSIGGQGISNQPQHFGDGTRLSIL.

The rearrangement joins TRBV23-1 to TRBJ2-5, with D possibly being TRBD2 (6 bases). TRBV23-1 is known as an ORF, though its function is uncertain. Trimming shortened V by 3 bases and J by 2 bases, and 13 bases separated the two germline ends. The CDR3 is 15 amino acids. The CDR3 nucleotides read TGCGCCAGCAGTCACACGCGGGGCATTCAAGAGACCCAGTACTTC. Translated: CASSHTRGIQETQYF.

This CDR3 reads CASSPIPGYSNQPQHF. DNA for the CDR3: TGTGCCAGCAGTCCCATCCCGGGGTATAGCAATCAGCCCCAGCATTTT. V usage is TRBV28 and J usage is TRBJ1-5; D is uncertain. V lost 5 bases, J lost 0 bases, and 14 bases lay in between. CDR1 is MDHEN and CDR2 is SYDVKM in the germline V gene. CDR3 length: 16 residues.

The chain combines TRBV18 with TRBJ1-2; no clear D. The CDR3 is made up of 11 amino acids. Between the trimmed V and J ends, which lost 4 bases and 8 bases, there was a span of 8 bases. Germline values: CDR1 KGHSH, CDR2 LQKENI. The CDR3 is CASSRESGYTF. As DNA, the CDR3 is TGTGCCAGCTCACGTGAAAGCGGCTACACCTTC.

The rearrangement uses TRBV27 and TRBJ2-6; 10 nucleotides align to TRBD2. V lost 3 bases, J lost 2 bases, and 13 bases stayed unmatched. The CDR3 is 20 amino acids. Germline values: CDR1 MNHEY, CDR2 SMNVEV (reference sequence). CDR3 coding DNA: TGTGCCAGCAGTTTTATGGGCCAAGCGGGAGGGCCACCTGGGGCCAACGTCCTGACTTTC. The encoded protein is CASSFMGQAGGPPGANVLTF.

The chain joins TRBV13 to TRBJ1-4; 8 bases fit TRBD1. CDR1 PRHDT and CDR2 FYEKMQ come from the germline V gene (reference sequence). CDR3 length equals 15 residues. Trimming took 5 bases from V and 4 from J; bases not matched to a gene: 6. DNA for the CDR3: TGTGCCAGCAGCCAGGGGGCGAGACTTAATGAAAAACTGTTTTTT. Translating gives CASSQGARLNEKLFF.

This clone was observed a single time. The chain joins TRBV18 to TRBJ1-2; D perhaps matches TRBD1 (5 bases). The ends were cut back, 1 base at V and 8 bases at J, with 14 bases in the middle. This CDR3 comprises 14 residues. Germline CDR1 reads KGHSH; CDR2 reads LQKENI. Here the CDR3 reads CASSPQGIGEGYTF. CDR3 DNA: TGTGCCAGCTCACCACAGGGGATAGGAGAAGGCTACACCTTC. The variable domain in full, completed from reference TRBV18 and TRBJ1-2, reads NAGVMQNPRHLVRRRGQEARLRCSPMKGHSHVYWYRQLPEEGLKFMVYLQKENIIDESGMPKERFSAEFPKEGPSILRIQQVVRGDSAAYFCASSPQGIGEGYTFGSGTRLTVV.

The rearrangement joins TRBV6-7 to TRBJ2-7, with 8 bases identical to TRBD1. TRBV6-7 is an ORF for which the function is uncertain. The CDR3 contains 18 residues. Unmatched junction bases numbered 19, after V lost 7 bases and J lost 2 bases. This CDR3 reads CASTRRWTGPKFTYEQYF. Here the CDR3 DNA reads TGTGCCAGCACCCGTCGATGGACAGGGCCAAAATTTACCTACGAGCAGTACTTC.

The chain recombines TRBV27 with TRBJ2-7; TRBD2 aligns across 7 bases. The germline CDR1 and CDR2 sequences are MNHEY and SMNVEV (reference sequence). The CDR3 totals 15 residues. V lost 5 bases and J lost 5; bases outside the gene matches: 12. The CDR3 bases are TGTGCCAGCAGTACGACTAGCCTCCGTTTTGACGAGCAGTACTTC. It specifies CASSTTSLRFDEQYF.

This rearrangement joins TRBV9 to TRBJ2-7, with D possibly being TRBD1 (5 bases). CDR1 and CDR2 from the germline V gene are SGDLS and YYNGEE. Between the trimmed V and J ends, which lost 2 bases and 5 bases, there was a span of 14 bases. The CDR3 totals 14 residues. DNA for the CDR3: TGTGCCAGCAGCGTTAGCCTAGGGGCTCACGAGCAGTACTTC. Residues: CASSVSLGAHEQYF.